A single T cell receptor beta chain is shown here with its context. V lost 7 bases and J 7 bases, leaving 14 bases between the germline ends. This CDR3 contains 14 residues. Unique molecular identifiers were built into the TCRbeta library. TCRdb processed the PCR reads anew with MiXCR; each CDR3 protein has one entry. Among under 140,000 distinct CDR3 sequences listed, 9% to 12% were seen once. This record belongs to a study of T-cell reconstitution after alpha-beta-depleted transplantation in children. The sequence came from a human donor who donated a stem cell graft to a child with acute lymphoblastic leukemia. The gene calls are TRBV23-1 and TRBJ1-6; unclear D gene. TRBV23-1 is treated as an ORF (open reading frame) with a function not yet certain. The starting material was PBMCs from the stem cell graft donor, obtained from the stem cell graft. This CDR3 reads CASKPRVGNSPLHF. CDR3 bases: TGCGCCAGCAAACCAAGGGTGGGGAATTCACCCCTCCACTTT.